This TCR beta chain was sequenced for a study of T cells after yellow fever vaccination. TCRdb redid the calling of the 5' RACE reads with MiXCR, one entry per CDR3 protein. Found here are just under 600,000 distinct CDR3 sequences, approximately 15% of them singletons; the top ten hold 11% to 15%. The sequences come from PBMCs, collected on the day of the yellow fever booster vaccination. The sequence was collected from a young man who received the YFV17D yellow fever vaccine.

This chain's CDR3 is CASNTGAGANVLTF. CDR3 bases: TGTGCCAGCAACACAGGGGCCGGGGCCAACGTCCTGACTTTC. The gene calls are TRBV12-3 or TRBV12-4 and TRBJ2-6; 7 bases agree with TRBD1. The CDR3 is 14 amino acids. The V gene end was trimmed by 7 bases and the J gene end by 4 bases; junction bases not matched to a gene: 4.